These 27 T cell receptor beta chains came from one sample sequenced in a study of a mutant IDH1 vaccine in newly diagnosed glioma. Time point: week 11, during vaccination. Topical imiquimod accompanied each vaccine dose, which consisted of 300 ug of mutant IDH1 20-mer peptide. These receptors' antigens are unknown. Produced via immunoSEQ multiplex PCR; TCRdb's table is partial and in-frame only. The table shows some 64,000 clones, with roughly 83% occurring only once. The sample here was PBMCs, taken from a glioma patient whose treatment included an IDH1 peptide vaccine. The receptor source for this set is a woman between 45 and 60 years old with glioma.

This rearrangement joins TRBV28 to TRBJ1-1; possibly TRBD1 for D (6 bases). The CDR3 spans 12 residues. Germline lookup yields CDR1 MDHEN and CDR2 SYDVKM. Between the trimmed V and J ends, which lost 1 base and 11 bases, there was a span of 11 bases. CDR3 nucleotides: TGTGCCAGCAGTTTATTGACAGGTTCGGCTTTCTTT. Its translation is CASSLLTGSAFF.

This clone was found a few times. This sequence joins TRBV27 and TRBJ1-1, with unresolved D. Germline V CDR1 and CDR2: MNHEY, SMNVEV (reference sequence). The V gene lost 2 bases and the J gene lost 4 bases, with 11 bases spanning the gap. There are 14 residues in the CDR3. The CDR3 sequence is CASSLLGSGTEAFF. For the CDR3, the DNA is TGTGCCAGCAGTTTACTAGGGTCCGGCACTGAAGCTTTCTTT.

Worth noting for this clone: Other DNA sequences from this sample encode an identical CDR3 as well. This chain joins TRBV5-5 and TRBJ1-5; 7 bases are shared with TRBD1. Germline assignment: CDR1 SGHKS and CDR2 YYEKEE (reference sequence). This CDR3 is 14 amino acids long. V shed 0 bases, J shed 5 bases, and the junction held 2 bases outside the gene matches. In DNA form, the CDR3 reads TGTGCCAGCAGCTTGGGTCAGGGGGATCAGCCCCAGCATTTT. Protein: CASSLGQGDQPQHF.

This clone was found once. Other DNA sequences in this sample translate to the same CDR3. CDR3 sequence (DNA): TGCGCCAGCAGCTTGGGAGGGGGAAGCTACGAGCAGTACTTC. This gives the protein CASSLGGGSYEQYF. The rearrangement links TRBV5-1 to TRBJ2-7; weak D call: TRBD1 (6 bases). V shed 0 bases and J shed 3 bases, with 10 bases lying between them. CDR3 length: 14 residues. Per the germline V gene, CDR1 is SGHRS and CDR2 is YFSETQ.

This sequence joins TRBV6-6 and TRBJ1-5; D is unclear. Germline V gene lookup returns CDR1 MNHNY and CDR2 SVGAGI (reference sequence). This CDR3 region has 12 residues. Trimming pared 6 bases from V and 1 base from J, leaving 4 bases between. The CDR3 spells CASRISNQPQHF. CDR3 sequence (DNA): TGTGCCAGCAGAATAAGCAATCAGCCCCAGCATTTT.

This chain links TRBV7-9 with TRBJ2-1, with 7 nucleotides matching TRBD2. After removal of 4 bases from V and 0 bases from J, the junction contained 6 bases not matched to a gene. Germline CDR1 SEHNR, CDR2 FQNEAQ (reference sequence). The CDR3 has 16 amino acids. In nucleotides, the CDR3 is TGTGCCAGCAGCTCAGCGGGGTCCAGCTCCTACAATGAGCAGTTCTTC. It is translated as CASSSAGSSSYNEQFF.

The chain couples TRBV7-3 to TRBJ1-1, with TRBD1 as a possible D gene (5 bases). Germline V gene data show CDR1 as SGHTA and CDR2 as FQGTGA. This CDR3 has 14 residues. V was clipped by 0 bases and J by 11 bases, with 16 bases between them. The CDR3 nucleotides are TGTGCCAGCAGCTTAACGGGGCAGGAAGGTCAGGCTTTCTTT. It codes for CASSLTGQEGQAFF.

The rearrangement uses TRBV18 and TRBJ2-1; 10 nucleotides match TRBD2. Germline trimming cut 0 bases from V and 2 bases from J; bases unmatched to any gene: 1. Germline assignment: CDR1 KGHSH and CDR2 LQKENI. CDR3 length equals 16 residues. Written as DNA, the CDR3 is TGTGCCAGCTCACCACCGAGCGGGGGGGCCTACAATGAGCAGTTCTTC. Protein product: CASSPPSGGAYNEQFF.

J is TRBJ1-2 and V is TRBV6-5, with D hard to call. Trimming cost V 5 bases and J 3 bases, with 10 bases left between them. This CDR3 is 13 amino acids long. The germline CDR1 and CDR2 sequences are MNHEY and SVGAGI. The CDR3 bases are TGTGCCAGCAGTCCCGACTGGGACTATGGCTACACCTTC. Amino acids: CASSPDWDYGYTF.

The J gene is TRBJ1-6, the V gene TRBV28, with 10 positions matching TRBD1. Germline V CDR1 and CDR2: MDHEN, SYDVKM. The CDR3 length is 16 residues. V shed 7 bases and J 9 bases; nucleotides not matched to a gene: 12. CDR3 amino acids: CASITRRQGAISPLHF. The CDR3, as DNA: TGTGCCAGCATCACCCGGCGACAGGGGGCAATTTCACCCCTCCACTTT.

The chain has TRBV2 and TRBJ1-2, with D possibly being TRBD1 (5 bases). V was cut by 8 bases and J by 6 bases, with 10 bases left in between. The germline V gene has CDR1 SNHLY and CDR2 FYNNEI. The CDR3 loop spans 11 amino acids. This chain's CDR3 is CASGGFNGYTF. For the CDR3, the DNA is TGTGCCAGCGGGGGATTTAATGGCTACACCTTC.

This clone appeared a single time. V usage is TRBV27 and J usage is TRBJ2-2; 7 bases align to TRBD1. The germline V gene has CDR1 MNHEY and CDR2 SMNVEV (reference sequence). J was trimmed by 0 bases and V by 3 bases; bases with no gene match: 1. This CDR3 is built from 15 residues. CDR3 bases: TGTGCCAGCAGTTTCGGGACAGCGAACACCGGGGAGCTGTTTTTT. Its protein is CASSFGTANTGELFF.

Here the CDR3 reads CASSTGQGKGYEQYF. The CDR3 DNA reads as TGCGCCAGCAGCACGGGACAGGGTAAGGGGTACGAGCAGTACTTC. V usage is TRBV5-1 and J usage is TRBJ2-7; TRBD1 matches 9 bases. The CDR3 is 15 amino acids. With 4 bases clipped from V and 4 bases from J, the junction kept 9 bases outside the gene matches. Germline V gives CDR1 SGHRS, CDR2 YFSETQ.

J is TRBJ2-7 and V is TRBV7-2; D remains unclear. Trimming took 3 bases from V and 3 from J, leaving 9 bases between them. The CDR3 sequence is 13 residues long. Germline assignment: CDR1 SGHTA and CDR2 FQGNSA. DNA of the CDR3: TGTGCCAGCAGCTTTACATTACTCTACGAGCAGTACTTC. Its translation is CASSFTLLYEQYF.

A note on this clone: At one end the junction does not follow the germline gene, possibly because of a read error. This chain uses TRBV7-7 with TRBJ2-5; TRBD2 aligns across 8 bases. The CDR3 has 15 residues. CDR1 and CDR2 from the germline V gene are SSHAT and FNYEAQ (reference sequence). Here the CDR3 DNA reads TGTGCTAGCAGCTTATCATTCGCGGGGGGAGAGACCCAGTACTTC. This encodes CASSLSFAGGETQYF.

The rearrangement joins TRBV7-2 to TRBJ1-5, with 7 bases identical to TRBD1. The trim removed 3 bases at V and 4 bases at J, leaving 6 bases unmatched. CDR1 is SGHTA, CDR2 FQGNSA, per germline. This CDR3 comprises 15 residues. This chain's CDR3 is CASSFQGGNNQPQHF. CDR3 in DNA: TGTGCCAGCAGCTTTCAGGGGGGGAATAATCAGCCCCAGCATTTT.

The rearrangement links TRBV5-4 to TRBJ1-4; 7 bases are shared with TRBD1. There are 14 residues in the CDR3. Germline trimming cut 0 bases from V and 10 bases from J; bases unmatched to any gene: 6. Germline V lookup: CDR1 SGHNT, CDR2 YYREEE (reference sequence). Here the CDR3 reads CASSLETGLGKLFF. CDR3 bases: TGTGCCAGCAGCTTGGAGACAGGGTTGGGAAAACTGTTTTTT.

The genes are TRBV5-1 and TRBJ2-7, with 9 positions matching TRBD2. There are 15 residues in the CDR3. Unmatched junction bases numbered 10, after V lost 4 bases and J lost 5 bases. Germline V gene sequence: CDR1 SGHRS, CDR2 YFSETQ. CDR3 sequence: CASSPTQRGADEQYF. The CDR3 coding sequence is TGCGCCAGCAGCCCCACCCAGCGGGGGGCTGACGAGCAGTACTTC.

The chain employs TRBV6-5 and TRBJ1-2; D is undetermined. The CDR3 extends over 15 amino acids. V was pared by 0 bases and J by 0 bases, with 8 bases between. Germline V lookup: CDR1 MNHEY, CDR2 SVGAGI. The CDR3 is CASSYSGGTNYGYTF. CDR3 nucleotide sequence: TGTGCCAGCAGTTACTCAGGAGGTACTAACTATGGCTACACCTTC.

The chain is built from TRBV19 and TRBJ2-5, with no clear D. The CDR3 consists of 14 residues. V gave up 0 bases and J gave up 8 bases, with 13 bases separating them. CDR1 is LNHDA, CDR2 SQIVND, per germline (reference sequence). The CDR3 bases are TGTGCCAGTAGTATAGAATCCGGAGCTGCCACCCAGTACTTC. This codes for CASSIESGAATQYF.

The V and J genes are TRBV28 and TRBJ2-5, with D unclear. Germline loops: CDR1 MDHEN, CDR2 SYDVKM. Between the trimmed V and J ends, which lost 2 bases and 2 bases, there was a span of 6 bases. The length of the CDR3 is 13 residues. The CDR3 is CASSLGVQETQYF. Here the CDR3 DNA reads TGTGCCAGCAGTTTAGGCGTACAAGAGACCCAGTACTTC.

CDR3 in amino acids: CASTLSGPGNEKLFF. The CDR3 DNA is TGCGCCAGCACCCTATCCGGGCCTGGTAATGAAAAACTGTTTTTT. The gene calls are TRBV5-1 and TRBJ1-4, with D hard to call. The CDR3 is 15 amino acids. The germline CDR1 and CDR2 sequences are SGHRS and YFSETQ. Between the trimmed V and J ends, which lost 6 bases and 4 bases, there was a span of 16 bases.

This chain uses TRBV9 with TRBJ1-5, with 7 bases aligning to TRBD1. V lost 0 bases, J lost 3 bases, and 3 bases stayed unmatched. The germline gives CDR1 SGDLS, CDR2 YYNGEE. There are 15 residues in the CDR3. CDR3 residues: CASSVGGQFNQPQHF. In DNA form, the CDR3 reads TGTGCCAGCAGCGTAGGGGGACAGTTCAATCAGCCCCAGCATTTT.

The V gene is TRBV29-1, the J gene TRBJ2-7, with a possible D match to TRBD1 (6 bases). V gave up 4 bases and J gave up 7 bases, with 11 bases separating them. The CDR3 extends over 11 amino acids. Germline CDR1 is SQVTM and CDR2 is ANQGSEA. CDR3 bases: TGCAGCGTTGTTTGGGGGCGGGAGCAGTACTTC. It specifies CSVVWGREQYF.

CDR3 sequence: CASSQRLSSTLSGNTIYF. Written as DNA, the CDR3 is TGCGCCAGCAGCCAACGGTTATCCTCGACCCTCTCTGGAAACACCATATATTTT. The rearrangement links TRBV4-1 to TRBJ1-3, with unresolved D. V was clipped by 2 bases and J by 0 bases, with 17 bases between them. Looked up from germline, CDR1 is MGHRA and CDR2 is YSYEKL. The CDR3 contains 18 residues.

The CDR3 loop reads CASSERGANYGYTF. CDR3 nucleotides: TGTGCCAGCAGTGAACGGGGAGCTAACTATGGCTACACCTTC. The V and J genes are TRBV6-1 and TRBJ1-2; D unresolved. Per the germline V gene, CDR1 is MNHNS and CDR2 is SASEGT. With 2 bases removed from V and 0 bases from J, the gap between germline ends came to 7 bases. The CDR3 runs 14 residues.

The J gene is TRBJ1-2, the V gene TRBV10-3, with TRBD1 matching 7 bases. Germline V gene lookup returns CDR1 ENHRY and CDR2 SYGVKD. Unmatched junction bases numbered 12, after V lost 4 bases and J lost 4 bases. This CDR3 has 16 residues. CDR3 DNA sequence: TGTGCCATCAGTGGTGAACAGGGGAAGGCAGGCTATGGCTACACCTTC. This translates into CAISGEQGKAGYGYTF.